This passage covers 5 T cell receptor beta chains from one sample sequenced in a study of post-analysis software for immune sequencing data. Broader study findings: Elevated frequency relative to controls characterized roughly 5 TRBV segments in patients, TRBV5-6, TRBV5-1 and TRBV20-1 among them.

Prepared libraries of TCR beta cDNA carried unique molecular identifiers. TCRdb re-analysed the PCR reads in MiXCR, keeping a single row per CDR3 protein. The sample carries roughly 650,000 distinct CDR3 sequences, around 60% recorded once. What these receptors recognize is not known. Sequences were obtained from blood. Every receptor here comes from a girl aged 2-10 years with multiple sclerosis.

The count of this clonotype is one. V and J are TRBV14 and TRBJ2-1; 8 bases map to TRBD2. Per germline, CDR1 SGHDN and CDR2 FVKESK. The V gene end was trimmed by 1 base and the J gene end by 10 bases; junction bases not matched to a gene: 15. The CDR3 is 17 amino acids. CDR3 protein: CASSQVPAGARSQEQFF. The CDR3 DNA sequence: TGTGCCAGCAGCCAAGTCCCAGCGGGGGCCCGTTCCCAGGAGCAGTTCTTC.

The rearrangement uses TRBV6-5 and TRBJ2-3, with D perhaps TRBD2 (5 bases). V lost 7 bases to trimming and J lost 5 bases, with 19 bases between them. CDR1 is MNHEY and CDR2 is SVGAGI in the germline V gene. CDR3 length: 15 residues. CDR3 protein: CASTRTSPNGDTQYF. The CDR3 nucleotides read TGTGCCAGCACTCGGACTTCCCCTAATGGAGATACGCAGTATTTT.

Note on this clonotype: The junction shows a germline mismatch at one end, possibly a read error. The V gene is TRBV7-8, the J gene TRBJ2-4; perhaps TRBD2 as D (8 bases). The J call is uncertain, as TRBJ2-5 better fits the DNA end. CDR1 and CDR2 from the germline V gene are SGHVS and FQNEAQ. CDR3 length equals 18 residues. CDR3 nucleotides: TGTGTCAGCAGCTTATCTTATAGCGGGGACAGACAACAAGAGACCCAGTACTTC. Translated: CVSSLSYSGDRQQETQYF.

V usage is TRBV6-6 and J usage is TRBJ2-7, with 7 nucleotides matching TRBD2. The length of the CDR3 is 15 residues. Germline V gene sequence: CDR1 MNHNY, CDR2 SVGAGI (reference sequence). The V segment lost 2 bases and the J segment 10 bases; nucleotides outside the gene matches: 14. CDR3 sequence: CASSYPRGGGGTQYF. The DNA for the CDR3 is TGTGCCAGCAGTTACCCAAGGGGCGGGGGAGGTACCCAGTACTTC.

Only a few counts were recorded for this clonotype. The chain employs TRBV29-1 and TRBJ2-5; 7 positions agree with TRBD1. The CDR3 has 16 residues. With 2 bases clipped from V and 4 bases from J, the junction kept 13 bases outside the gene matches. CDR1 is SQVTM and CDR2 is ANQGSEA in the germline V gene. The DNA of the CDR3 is TGCAGCGTTGAACCCACAGGGGTCGGATGGGGAGAGACCCAGTACTTC. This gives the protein CSVEPTGVGWGETQYF.